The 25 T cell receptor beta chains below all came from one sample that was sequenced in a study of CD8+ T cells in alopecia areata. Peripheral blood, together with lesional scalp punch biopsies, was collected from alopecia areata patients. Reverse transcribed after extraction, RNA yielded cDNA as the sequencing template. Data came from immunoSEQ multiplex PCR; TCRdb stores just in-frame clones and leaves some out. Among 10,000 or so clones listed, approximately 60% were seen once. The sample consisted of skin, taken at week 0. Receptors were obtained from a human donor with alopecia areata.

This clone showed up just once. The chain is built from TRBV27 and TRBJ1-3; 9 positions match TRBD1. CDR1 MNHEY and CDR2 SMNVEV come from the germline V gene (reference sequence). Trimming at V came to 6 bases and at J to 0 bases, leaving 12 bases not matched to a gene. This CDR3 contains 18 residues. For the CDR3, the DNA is TGTGCCAGCAGGGAGGGACAGGGACCCCTCTTCTCTGGAAACACCATATATTTT. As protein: CASREGQGPLFSGNTIYF.

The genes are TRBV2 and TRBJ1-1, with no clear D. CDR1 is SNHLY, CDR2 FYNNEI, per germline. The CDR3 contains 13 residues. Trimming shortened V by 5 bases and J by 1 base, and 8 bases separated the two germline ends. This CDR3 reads CASSNFGNTEAFF. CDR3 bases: TGTGCCAGCAGTAATTTTGGGAACACTGAAGCTTTCTTT.

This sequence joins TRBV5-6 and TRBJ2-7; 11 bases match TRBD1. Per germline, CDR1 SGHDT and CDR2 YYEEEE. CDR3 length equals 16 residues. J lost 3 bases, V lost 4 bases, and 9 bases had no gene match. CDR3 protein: CASSGTGGLRFYEQYF. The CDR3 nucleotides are TGTGCCAGCAGCGGGACAGGGGGGCTCCGTTTCTACGAGCAGTACTTC.

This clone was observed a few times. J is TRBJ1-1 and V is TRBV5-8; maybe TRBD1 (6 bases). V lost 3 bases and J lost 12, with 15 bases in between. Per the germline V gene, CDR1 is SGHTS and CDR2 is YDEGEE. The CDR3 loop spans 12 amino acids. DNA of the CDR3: TGTGCCAGCAGCTGGGACATCAGCGGGACTTTCTTT. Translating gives CASSWDISGTFF.

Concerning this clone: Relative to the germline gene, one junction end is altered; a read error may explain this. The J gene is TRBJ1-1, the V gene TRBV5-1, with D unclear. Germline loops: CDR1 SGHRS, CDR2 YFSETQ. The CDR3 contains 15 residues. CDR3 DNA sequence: TGCGCCAGCAGCTTTCCGGGAACTCTGAGCACTGAAGCCTTCTTT. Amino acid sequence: CASSFPGTLSTEAFF. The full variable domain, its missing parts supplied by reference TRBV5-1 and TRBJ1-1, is KAGVTQTPRYLIKTRGQQVTLSCSPISGHRSVSWYQQTPGQGLQFLFEYFSETQRNKGNFPGRFSGRQFSNSRSEMNVSTLELGDSALYLCASSFPGTLSTEAFFGQGTRLTVV.

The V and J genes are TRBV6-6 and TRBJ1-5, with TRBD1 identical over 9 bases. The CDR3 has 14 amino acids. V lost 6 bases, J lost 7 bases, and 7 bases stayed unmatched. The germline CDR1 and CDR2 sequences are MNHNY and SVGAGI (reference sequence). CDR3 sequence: CASRTTGGGQPQHF. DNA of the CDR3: TGTGCCAGCAGAACGACAGGGGGGGGACAGCCCCAGCATTTT.

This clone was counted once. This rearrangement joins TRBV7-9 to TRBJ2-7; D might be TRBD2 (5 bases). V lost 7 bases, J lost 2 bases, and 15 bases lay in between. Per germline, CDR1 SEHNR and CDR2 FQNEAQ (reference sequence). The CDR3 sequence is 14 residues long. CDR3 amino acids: CASTPPGITYEQYF. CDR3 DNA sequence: TGTGCCAGCACCCCACCGGGAATAACCTACGAGCAGTACTTC.

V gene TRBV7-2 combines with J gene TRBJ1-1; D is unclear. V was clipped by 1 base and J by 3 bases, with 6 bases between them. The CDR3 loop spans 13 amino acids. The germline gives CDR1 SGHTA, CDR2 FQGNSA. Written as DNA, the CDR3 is TGTGCCAGCAGCTTAGTGAGAGACACTGAAGCTTTCTTT. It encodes CASSLVRDTEAFF.

The CDR3 sequence: CASSSTTGGTALNTEAFF. In DNA form, the CDR3 reads TGTGCCAGCAGCTCCACCACAGGAGGGACAGCACTCAACACTGAAGCTTTCTTT. V gene TRBV9 combines with J gene TRBJ1-1; TRBD1 agrees at 7 bases. This CDR3 is built from 18 residues. Germline V gene sequence: CDR1 SGDLS, CDR2 YYNGEE. J lost 2 bases, V lost 4 bases, and 17 bases had no gene match.

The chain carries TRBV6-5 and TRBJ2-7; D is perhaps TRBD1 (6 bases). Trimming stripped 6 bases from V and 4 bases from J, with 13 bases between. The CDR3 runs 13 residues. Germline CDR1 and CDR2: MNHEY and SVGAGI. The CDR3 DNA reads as TGTGCCAGCAGCGACGGACAGACATACGAGCAGTACTTC. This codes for CASSDGQTYEQYF.

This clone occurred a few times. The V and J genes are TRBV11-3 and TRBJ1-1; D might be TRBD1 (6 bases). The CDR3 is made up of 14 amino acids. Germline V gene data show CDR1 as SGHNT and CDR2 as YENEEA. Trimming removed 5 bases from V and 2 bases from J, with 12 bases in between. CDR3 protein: CASSRQDTNTEAFF. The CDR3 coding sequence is TGTGCCAGCAGCCGACAGGACACCAACACTGAAGCTTTCTTT.

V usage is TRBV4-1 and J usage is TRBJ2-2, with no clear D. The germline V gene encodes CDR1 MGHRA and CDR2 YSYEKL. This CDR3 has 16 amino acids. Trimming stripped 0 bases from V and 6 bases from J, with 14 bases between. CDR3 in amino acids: CASSQDRYKTPGELFF. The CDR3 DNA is TGCGCCAGCAGCCAAGATAGGTACAAGACCCCCGGGGAGCTGTTTTTT.

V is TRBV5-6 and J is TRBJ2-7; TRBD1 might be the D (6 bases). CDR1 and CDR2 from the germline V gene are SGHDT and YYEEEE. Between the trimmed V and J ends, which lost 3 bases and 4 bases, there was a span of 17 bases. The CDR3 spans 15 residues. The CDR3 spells CASSSIIQGQYEQYF. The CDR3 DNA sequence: TGTGCCAGCAGCTCCATAATACAGGGCCAATACGAGCAGTACTTC.

CDR3 sequence reads: CASSSSGTGNHGYTF. The CDR3 region has the DNA TGTGCCAGCAGTTCCTCCGGGACAGGGAATCATGGCTACACCTTC. The V and J genes are TRBV6-6 and TRBJ1-2; 9 bases line up with TRBD1. V gave up 4 bases and J gave up 6 bases; unmatched junction bases: 9. Germline V gene data show CDR1 as MNHNY and CDR2 as SVGAGI (reference sequence). This CDR3 contains 15 residues.

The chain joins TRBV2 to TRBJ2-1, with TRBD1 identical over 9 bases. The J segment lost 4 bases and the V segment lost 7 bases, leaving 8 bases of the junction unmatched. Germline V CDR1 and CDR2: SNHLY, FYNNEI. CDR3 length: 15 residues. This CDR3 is CASMRDRALYNEQFF. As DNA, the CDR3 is TGTGCCAGCATGAGGGACAGGGCTTTGTACAATGAGCAGTTCTTC.

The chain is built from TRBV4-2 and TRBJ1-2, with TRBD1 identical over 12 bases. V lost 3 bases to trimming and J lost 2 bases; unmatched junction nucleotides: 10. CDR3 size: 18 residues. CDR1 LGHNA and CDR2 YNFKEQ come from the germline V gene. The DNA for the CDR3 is TGTGCCAGCAGCCAGCCTCCGGGACAGGGGGCGCCGAACTATGGCTACACCTTC. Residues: CASSQPPGQGAPNYGYTF.

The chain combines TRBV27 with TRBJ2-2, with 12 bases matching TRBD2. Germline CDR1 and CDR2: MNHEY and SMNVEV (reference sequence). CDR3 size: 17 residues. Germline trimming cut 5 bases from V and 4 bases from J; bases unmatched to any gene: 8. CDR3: CASSTSGRPHSTGELFF. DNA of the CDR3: TGTGCCAGCAGTACTAGCGGGAGGCCACACTCCACCGGGGAGCTGTTTTTT.

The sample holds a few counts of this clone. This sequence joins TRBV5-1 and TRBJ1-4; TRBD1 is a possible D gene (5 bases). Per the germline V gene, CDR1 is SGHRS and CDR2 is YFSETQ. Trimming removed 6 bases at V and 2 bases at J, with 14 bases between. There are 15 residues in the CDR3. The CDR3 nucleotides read TGCGCCAGCACCAAGGGACGGGGGACTAATGAAAAACTGTTTTTT. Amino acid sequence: CASTKGRGTNEKLFF.

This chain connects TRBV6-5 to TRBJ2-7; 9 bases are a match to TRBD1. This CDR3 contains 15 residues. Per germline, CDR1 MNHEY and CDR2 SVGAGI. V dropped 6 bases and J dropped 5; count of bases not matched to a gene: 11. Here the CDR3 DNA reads TGTGCCAGCAGGATGTTACAGGGGGCATTCCACGAGCAGTACTTC. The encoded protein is CASRMLQGAFHEQYF.

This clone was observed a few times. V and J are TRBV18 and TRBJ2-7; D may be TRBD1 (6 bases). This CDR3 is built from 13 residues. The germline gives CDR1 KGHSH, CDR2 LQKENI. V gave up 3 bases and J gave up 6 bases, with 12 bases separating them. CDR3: CASSPPGATEQYF. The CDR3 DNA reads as TGTGCCAGCTCACCGCCAGGGGCGACCGAGCAGTACTTC.

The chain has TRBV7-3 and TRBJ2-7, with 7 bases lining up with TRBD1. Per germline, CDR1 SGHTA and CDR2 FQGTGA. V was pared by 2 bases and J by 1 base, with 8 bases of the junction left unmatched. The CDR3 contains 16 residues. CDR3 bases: TGTGCCAGCAGCTTAGATGTACAGGGGCAATCCTACGAGCAGTACTTC. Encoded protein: CASSLDVQGQSYEQYF.

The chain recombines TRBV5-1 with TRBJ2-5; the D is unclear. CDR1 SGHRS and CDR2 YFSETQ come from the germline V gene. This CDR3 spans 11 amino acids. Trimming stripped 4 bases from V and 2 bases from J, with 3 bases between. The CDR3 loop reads CASSEQETQYF. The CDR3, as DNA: TGCGCCAGCAGCGAACAAGAGACCCAGTACTTC. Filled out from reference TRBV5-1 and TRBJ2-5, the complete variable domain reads KAGVTQTPRYLIKTRGQQVTLSCSPISGHRSVSWYQQTPGQGLQFLFEYFSETQRNKGNFPGRFSGRQFSNSRSEMNVSTLELGDSALYLCASSEQETQYFGPGTRLLVL.

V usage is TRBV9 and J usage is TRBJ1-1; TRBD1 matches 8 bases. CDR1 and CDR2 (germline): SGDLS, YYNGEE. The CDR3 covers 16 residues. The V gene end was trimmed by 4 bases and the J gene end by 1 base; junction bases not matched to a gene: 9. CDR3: CASSPDRGSSNTEAFF. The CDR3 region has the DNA TGTGCCAGCAGCCCTGACAGGGGCAGCTCGAACACTGAAGCTTTCTTT.

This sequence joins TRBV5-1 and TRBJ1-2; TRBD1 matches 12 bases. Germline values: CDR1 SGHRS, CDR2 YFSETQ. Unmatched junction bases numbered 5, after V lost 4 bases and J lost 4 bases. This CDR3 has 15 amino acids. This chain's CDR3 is CASSPWDRGLYGYTF. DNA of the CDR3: TGCGCCAGCAGCCCATGGGACAGGGGGCTCTATGGCTACACCTTC.

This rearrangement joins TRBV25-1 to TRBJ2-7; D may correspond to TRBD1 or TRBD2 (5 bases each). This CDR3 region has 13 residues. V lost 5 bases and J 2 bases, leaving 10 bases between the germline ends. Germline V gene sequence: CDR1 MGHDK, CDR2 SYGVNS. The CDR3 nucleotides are TGTGCCAGCAGTCGTGGGGGTCCCTACGAGCAGTACTTC. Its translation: CASSRGGPYEQYF.